This entry is about one T cell receptor (beta chain). Its antigen is as yet unknown. Recently diagnosed hyperthyroidism of less than 2 months' duration affected patients aged 18 to 65. Investigators excluded patients with uncontrolled infection, other autoimmune disease, pregnancy or lactation. This specimen belongs to a study of T cells in Graves' hyperthyroidism and ophthalmopathy. Regions amplified from RNA transcripts were the TCR beta CDR3 regions. Carried out on the TCR CDR3, a first-round RT-PCR used the HTBI primer set. In TCRdb, the multiplex PCR reads were re-called with MiXCR into one record per CDR3 protein. This sample has roughly 580,000 distinct CDR3 sequences; more than 45% occur once, and the top ten carry roughly 8.2%. The study's findings and limits: Also found in blood were most expanded thyroid clonotypes above 0.001. Model predictions of ophthalmopathy came a median approximately 6.5 months before onset.

The germline gives CDR1 ENHRY, CDR2 SYGVKD. The CDR3 loop spans 15 amino acids. Trimming stripped 2 bases from V and 0 bases from J, with 11 bases between. The V call is TRBV10-3, the J call TRBJ2-7; D remains ambiguous. The sample was peripheral blood or thyroid tissue (not recorded which). The sequence was obtained from a woman between 18 and 30 years old with Graves' hyperthyroidism. The CDR3 coding sequence is TGTGCCATCAGTGAGGGCCAAGGGTTCTCCTACGAGCAGTACTTC. It is translated as CAISEGQGFSYEQYF.